This entry lists 6 T cell receptor beta chains sequenced from one sample in a study of radiotherapy plus CTLA-4 blockade in lung cancer. The repertoire was sequenced with immunoSEQ multiplex PCR; TCRdb's copy has only in-frame clones and lacks some. Among about 14,000 clones listed, more than 75% were seen once. The sample was peripheral blood, taken from a patient treated with radiotherapy plus ipilimumab. All receptors come from a human donor with non-small cell lung cancer that progressed on radiotherapy plus ipilimumab. Some clones in this sample may be carry-over from other donors' samples.

The chain recombines TRBV5-1 with TRBJ2-1; D possibly corresponds to TRBD1 (5 bases). CDR1 SGHRS and CDR2 YFSETQ come from the germline V gene. The CDR3 runs 14 residues. With 3 bases removed from V and 4 bases from J, the gap between germline ends came to 11 bases. The CDR3 is CASSSQGSYNEQFF. The CDR3 bases are TGCGCCAGCAGCTCCCAGGGATCGTACAATGAGCAGTTCTTC.

The chain recombines TRBV10-2 with TRBJ1-1; maybe TRBD1 (6 bases). Germline V gene sequence: CDR1 WSHSY, CDR2 SAAADI. The CDR3 length is 14 residues. Trimming stripped 2 bases from V and 1 base from J, with 8 bases between. CDR3 DNA: TGCGCCAGCAGTGAGACAGGGTCGAACACTGAAGCTTTCTTT. It encodes CASSETGSNTEAFF.

The chain uses TRBV5-5 and TRBJ2-3; 9 bases match TRBD2. J lost 2 bases, V lost 0 bases, and 4 bases had no gene match. CDR1 is SGHKS, CDR2 YYEKEE, per germline (reference sequence). This CDR3 spans 16 amino acids. CDR3 amino acids: CASSLEAGGLTDTQYF. In DNA, the CDR3 is TGTGCCAGCAGCTTGGAGGCGGGGGGGCTCACAGATACGCAGTATTTT.

The chain recombines TRBV7-7 with TRBJ2-1, with D maybe TRBD2 (6 bases). The ends were cut back, 0 bases at V and 5 bases at J, with 8 bases in the middle. The CDR3 runs to 14 residues. Germline V gene data show CDR1 as SSHAT and CDR2 as FNYEAQ (reference sequence). The CDR3 reads CASSLAGGHNEQFF. CDR3 coding DNA: TGTGCCAGCAGCTTAGCGGGAGGTCACAATGAGCAGTTCTTC.

The chain joins TRBV4-1 to TRBJ2-1; TRBD2 aligns across 11 bases. The CDR3 extends over 16 amino acids. With 2 bases clipped from V and 10 bases from J, the junction kept 10 bases outside the gene matches. Germline V lookup: CDR1 MGHRA, CDR2 YSYEKL. The CDR3 loop is CASSQQLAGGVGEQFF. CDR3 nucleotides: TGCGCCAGCAGCCAACAGTTAGCGGGGGGGGTGGGCGAGCAGTTCTTC.

V usage is TRBV5-1 and J usage is TRBJ1-6; D remains unclear. Trimming took 0 bases from V and 7 from J, leaving 11 bases between them. Germline assignment: CDR1 SGHRS and CDR2 YFSETQ. CDR3 size: 15 residues. The CDR3 nucleotides read TGCGCCAGCAGCTTGGATGGGTCGCGGAATTCACCCCTCCACTTT. Its protein is CASSLDGSRNSPLHF.